This is a list of T cell receptor beta chains from one sample in a study of blood T cells in healthy people across ages. TCRdb re-analysed the 5' RACE reads in MiXCR, keeping a single row per CDR3 protein. The table has nearly 800,000 distinct CDR3 sequences, 20% to 30% seen once. These same data were also listed under a study on T cells of mothers and their children.

Material: blood. The receptors derive from a boy between 10 and 17 years old in good health. Each CDR3 is given with its conserved first and last residue. D genes are given only for firm matches. Expanded clones are given a class, and other clones once, few, many or no size at all.

j_gene,len,d_gene,v_gene,abundance,CDR3nt,CDR3aa
TRBJ1-4,14,NA,TRBV20-1,NA,TGCAGTGCTAGAGATCAGGGATTTTACGAAAAACTGTTTTTT,CSARDQGFYEKLFF
TRBJ2-7,14,NA,TRBV5-1,few,TGCGCCAGCAGCCTGGATTTAGGGGCCTACGAGCAGTACTTC,CASSLDLGAYEQYF
TRBJ1-1,12,NA,TRBV4-3,few,TGCGCCAGCCGCCCACGGAACACTGAAGCTTTCTTT,CASRPRNTEAFF
TRBJ2-3,13,NA,TRBV20-1,few,TGCAGTTCCCGATGGGGGGGCACAGATACGCAGTATTTT,CSSRWGGTDTQYF
TRBJ1-5,14,NA,TRBV7-2,NA,TGTGCCAGCAGCTTAGGGCAGTTTAATCAGCCCCAGCATTTT,CASSLGQFNQPQHF
TRBJ1-3,15,NA,TRBV6-5,NA,TGTGCCAGCAGTCCGAGCGGGGCTTCGGGATACACCATATATTTT,CASSPSGASGYTIYF
TRBJ1-2,15,TRBD1,TRBV4-3,NA,TGCGCCAGCAGCCAAGAAAGAGGGGGCGCGTTTGGCTACACCTTC,CASSQERGGAFGYTF
TRBJ2-5,17,TRBD2,TRBV7-2,NA,TGTGCCAGCAGCTTATTGGGTAGCGGGGGGCGTCAAGAGACCCAGTACTTC,CASSLLGSGGRQETQYF
TRBJ1-1,15,TRBD1,TRBV7-9,NA,TGTGCCAGCAGCCCGACAGGGTTCATGAACACTGAAGCTTTCTTT,CASSPTGFMNTEAFF
TRBJ2-3,19,TRBD2,TRBV7-2,NA,TGTGCCAGCAGCCCAACGCGGGGGGGCCTAATCGGGTCGTCAGATACGCAGTATTTT,CASSPTRGGLIGSSDTQYF
TRBJ1-6,16,NA,TRBV20-1,few,TGCAGTGCTAGAGGCCAGGGGAGCTCCTATAATTCACCCCTCCACTTT,CSARGQGSSYNSPLHF
TRBJ1-6,16,TRBD1,TRBV4-1,few,TGCGCCAGCAGCCCCAGGGGGCACTCCTATAATTCACCCCTCCACTTT,CASSPRGHSYNSPLHF
TRBJ1-4,17,NA,TRBV4-3,few,TGCGCCAGCAGCCAAGCTGGGGGGGCTGGCGGTAATGAAAAACTGTTTTTT,CASSQAGGAGGNEKLFF
TRBJ1-4,13,NA,TRBV7-2,NA,TGTGCCAGCAGCCCCATGCCCTCGGGAAAACTGTTTTTT,CASSPMPSGKLFF
TRBJ2-3,17,NA,TRBV7-6,NA,TGTGCCAGCAGCTCGCCCCAGGGTTCTGTCGGAGCTGATACGCAGTATTTT,CASSSPQGSVGADTQYF
TRBJ2-7,12,NA,TRBV6-2/TRBV6-3,NA,TGTGCCAGCACACAGGGAAGCCACGAGCAGTACTTC,CASTQGSHEQYF
TRBJ1-1,13,TRBD1,TRBV7-9,few,TGTGCCAGCAGCGATGGACAGGGAATTTGGGCTTTCTTT,CASSDGQGIWAFF
TRBJ2-4,16,NA,TRBV20-1,NA,TGCAGTGCGACCTCCCCCAGGACCGGGACCAAAAACATTCAGTACTTC,CSATSPRTGTKNIQYF
TRBJ1-1,11,NA,TRBV10-3,NA,TGTGCCATCAGGGACGGACCTGAAGCTTTCTTT,CAIRDGPEAFF
TRBJ1-4,12,TRBD1,TRBV29-1,NA,TGCAGCGTCGGAAGGGGGCGTGAAAAACTGTTTTTT,CSVGRGREKLFF
TRBJ2-2,17,TRBD2,TRBV3-1,NA,TGTGCCAGCAGCCAAGACCACCGAAGGACTAGCCCCGGGGAGCTGTTTTTT,CASSQDHRRTSPGELFF
TRBJ2-7,15,NA,TRBV27,NA,TGTGCCAGCAGTTACGACAGCCTGAGCTCCTACGAGCAGTACTTC,CASSYDSLSSYEQYF
TRBJ2-7,14,TRBD1,TRBV20-1,many,TGCAGTGCTAACCCAAGGACAGGGTTCTACGAGCAGTACTTC,CSANPRTGFYEQYF
TRBJ2-5,14,NA,TRBV20-1,few,TGCAGTGCTAGAGATCACGGGGACCAAGAGACCCAGTACTTC,CSARDHGDQETQYF
TRBJ2-1,14,NA,TRBV6-1,few,TGTGCCAGCAGTGTTCTTCGTCCGTACAATGAGCAGTTCTTC,CASSVLRPYNEQFF
TRBJ1-5,15,NA,TRBV28,few,TGTGCCAGCAGTTTTGTAGGGGCGGGCAATCAGCCCCAGCATTTT,CASSFVGAGNQPQHF
TRBJ1-5,12,NA,TRBV10-3,NA,TGTGCCACTATGGACGGGTCCTTAGCCCAGCATTTT,CATMDGSLAQHF
TRBJ2-1,16,TRBD2,TRBV20-1,NA,TGCAGTGCTAGAGATCTGACTAGCGGTTATTACAATGAGCAGTTCTTC,CSARDLTSGYYNEQFF
TRBJ2-7,11,NA,TRBV2,NA,TGTGCCAGCACCCCTTTGGACGAGCAGTACTTC,CASTPLDEQYF
TRBJ2-1,11,NA,TRBV28,NA,TGTGCCAGCGCATATACGGGGGAGCAGTTCTTC,CASAYTGEQFF
TRBJ2-7,19,TRBD2,TRBV28,few,TGTGCCAGCAGTTCCCTCCCGGGACTAGCGGGAGGCCAACCCTACGAGCAGTACTTC,CASSSLPGLAGGQPYEQYF
TRBJ2-5,19,TRBD2,TRBV20-1,few,TGCAGTGCTACGCCTCACGCCGGAGGTAGCGGGATGTCTCAAGAGACCCAGTACTTC,CSATPHAGGSGMSQETQYF
TRBJ2-5,14,TRBD1,TRBV5-1,many,TGCGCCAGCAGCACGGGACAGGTCGGGGAGACCCAGTACTTC,CASSTGQVGETQYF
TRBJ2-7,16,NA,TRBV2,few,TGTGCCAGCACCTTACGGACCGGGACGGCAACCTACGAGCAGTACTTC,CASTLRTGTATYEQYF
TRBJ2-2,20,TRBD1,TRBV28,few,TGTGCCAGCAGCCAGGGACCCGGGACAGGGGGCACCAAGAACACCGGGGAGCTGTTTTTT,CASSQGPGTGGTKNTGELFF
TRBJ1-1,15,NA,TRBV7-9,NA,TGTGCCAGCAGCTTAGGGGCAGGGTGGGGGACTGAAGCTTTCTTT,CASSLGAGWGTEAFF
TRBJ1-3,15,NA,TRBV7-8,few,TGTGCCAGCAGCCCCCAAGTAAGCTCTGGAAACACCATATATTTT,CASSPQVSSGNTIYF